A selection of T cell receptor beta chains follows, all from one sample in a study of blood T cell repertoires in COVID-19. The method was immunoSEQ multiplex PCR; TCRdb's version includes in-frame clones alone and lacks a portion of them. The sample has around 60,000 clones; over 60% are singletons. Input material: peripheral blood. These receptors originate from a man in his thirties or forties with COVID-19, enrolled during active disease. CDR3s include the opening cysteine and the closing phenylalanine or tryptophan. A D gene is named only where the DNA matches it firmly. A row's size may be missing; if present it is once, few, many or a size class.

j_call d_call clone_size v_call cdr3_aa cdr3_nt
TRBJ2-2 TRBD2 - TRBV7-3 CASSPVEGLPNTGELFF TGTGCCAGCAGCCCCGTCGAGGGACTACCTAACACCGGGGAGCTGTTTTTT
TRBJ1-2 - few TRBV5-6 CASSFPPGRPNYGYTF TGTGCCAGCAGCTTCCCGCCGGGAAGGCCTAACTATGGCTACACCTTC
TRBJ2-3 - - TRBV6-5 CASSYGQGWADTQYF TGTGCCAGCAGTTACGGTCAGGGCTGGGCAGATACGCAGTATTTT
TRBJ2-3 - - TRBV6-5 CASNQNRDTQYF TGTGCCAGCAATCAAAACAGGGACACGCAGTATTTT
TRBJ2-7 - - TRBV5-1 CASSFRDRGEQYF TGCGCCAGCAGCTTCAGGGACCGGGGGGAGCAGTACTTC
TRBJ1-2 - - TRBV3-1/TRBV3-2 CASSRDTSDGYTF TGTGCCAGCAGCCGGGACACCTCTGATGGCTACACCTTC
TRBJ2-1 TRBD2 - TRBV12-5 CASGLATGGVADYNEQFF TGTGCTAGTGGTTTGGCTACGGGAGGGGTAGCGGACTACAATGAGCAGTTCTTC
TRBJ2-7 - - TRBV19 CASSIGGKSYEQYF TGTGCCAGTAGTATAGGAGGGAAGTCCTACGAGCAGTACTTC
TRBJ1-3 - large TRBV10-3 CAIMKDSSGNTIYF TGTGCCATCATGAAGGACAGCTCTGGAAACACCATATATTTT
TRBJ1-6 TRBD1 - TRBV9 CASSQTGGVSPLHF TGTGCCAGCAGCCAGACAGGGGGAGTCTCACCCCTCCACTTT
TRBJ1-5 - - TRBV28 CASSLYTGQTRNQPQHF TGTGCCAGCAGTCTCTACACCGGACAGACTCGCAATCAGCCCCAGCATTTT
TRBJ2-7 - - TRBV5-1 CASSRASSYEQYF TGCGCCAGCAGTCGAGCAAGCTCCTACGAGCAGTACTTC
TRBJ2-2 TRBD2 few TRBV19 CASSRTSRTGELFF TGTGCCAGTAGCCGGACTAGTCGCACCGGGGAGCTGTTTTTT
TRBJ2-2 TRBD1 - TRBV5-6 CASSPDRGRRGELFF TGTGCCAGCAGCCCAGACAGGGGGCGGAGAGGGGAGCTGTTTTTT
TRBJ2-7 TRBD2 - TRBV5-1 CASSGSLWRGGSYEQYF TGCGCCAGCAGCGGCTCGTTGTGGCGGGGGGGATCCTACGAGCAGTACTTC
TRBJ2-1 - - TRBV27 CASSQTGVAGGYNEQFF TGTGCCAGCAGTCAGACAGGGGTGGCGGGAGGGTACAATGAGCAGTTCTTC
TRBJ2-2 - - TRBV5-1 CASSLDYRRGELFF TGCGCCAGCAGCTTGGACTACCGAAGGGGGGAGCTGTTTTTT
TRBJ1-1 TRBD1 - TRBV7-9 CASSDRGDVSTEAFF TGTGCCAGCAGTGACAGGGGAGACGTGAGCACTGAAGCTTTCTTT
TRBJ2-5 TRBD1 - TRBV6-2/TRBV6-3 CASSYHGTEETQYF TGTGCCAGCAGTTACCATGGGACAGAAGAGACCCAGTACTTC
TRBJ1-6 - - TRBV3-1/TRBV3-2 CASSRGGGEGSPLHF TGTGCCAGCAGCCGGGGTGGAGGGGAGGGTTCACCCCTCCACTTT
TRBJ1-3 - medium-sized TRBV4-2 CASSPMTGHGWISGNTIYF TGTGCCAGCAGCCCCATGACAGGCCATGGGTGGATCTCTGGAAACACCATATATTTT
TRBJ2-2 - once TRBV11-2 CASSAQGTGELFF TGTGCCAGCAGCGCACAGGGCACCGGGGAGCTGTTTTTT
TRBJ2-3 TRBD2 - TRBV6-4 CASSEVGTSGTDTQYF TGTGCCAGCAGTGAGGTCGGGACTAGCGGAACAGATACGCAGTATTTT
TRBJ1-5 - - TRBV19 CASSIVEGLNQPQHF TGTGCCAGTAGTATAGTGGAGGGTCTCAATCAGCCCCAGCATTTT
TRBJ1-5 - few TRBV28 CASSFSGGSVFDQPQHF TGTGCCAGCAGTTTTTCCGGGGGTTCGGTTTTCGATCAGCCCCAGCATTTT
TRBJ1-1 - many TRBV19 CASSMDRSLGNTEAFF TGTGCCAGTAGTATGGACAGATCCCTAGGGAACACTGAAGCTTTCTTT
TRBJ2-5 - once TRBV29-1 CSVETPTGSKETQYF TGCAGCGTTGAAACCCCCACAGGATCGAAAGAGACCCAGTACTTC
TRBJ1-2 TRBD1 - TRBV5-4 CASSPDRHGYTF TGTGCCAGCAGCCCGGACAGGCATGGCTACACCTTC
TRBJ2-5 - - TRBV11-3 CASSLAQAETQYF TGTGCCAGCAGCTTAGCCCAGGCAGAGACCCAGTACTTC
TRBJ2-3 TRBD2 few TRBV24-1 CATSDAGGSDTQYF TGTGCCACCAGTGATGCGGGAGGGTCAGATACGCAGTATTTT
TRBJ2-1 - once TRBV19 CASSISGRGSYNEQFF TGTGCCAGTAGTATTTCGGGAAGAGGCTCCTACAATGAGCAGTTCTTC
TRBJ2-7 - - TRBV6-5 CASSYTQRGQYF TGTGCCAGCAGTTACACCCAGCGTGGGCAGTACTTC
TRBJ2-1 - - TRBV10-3 CATSREWGNNEQFF TGTGCCACAAGCCGGGAGTGGGGTAACAATGAGCAGTTCTTC
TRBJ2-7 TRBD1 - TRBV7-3 CASSLSGTDSYEQYF TGTGCCAGCAGCTTATCCGGGACAGACAGCTACGAGCAGTACTTC
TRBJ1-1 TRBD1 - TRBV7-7 CASSPLTGYTEAFF TGTGCCAGCAGCCCGTTGACAGGGTACACTGAAGCTTTCTTT
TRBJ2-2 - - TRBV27 CASSFSAARTPSNTGELFF TGTGCCAGCAGTTTCAGTGCGGCAAGGACACCTTCGAACACCGGGGAGCTGTTTTTT
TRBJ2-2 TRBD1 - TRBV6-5 CAARDRVGELFF TGTGCCGCCCGGGACAGGGTCGGGGAGCTGTTTTTT
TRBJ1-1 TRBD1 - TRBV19 CASATGARITEAFF TGTGCCAGCGCGACAGGGGCTAGAATCACTGAAGCTTTCTTT
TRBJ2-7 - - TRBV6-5 CASSVDTISYEQYF TGTGCCAGCAGCGTTGACACCATCTCCTACGAGCAGTACTTC
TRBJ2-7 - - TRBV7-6 CASSLGDKGSYEQYF TGTGCCAGCAGCTTAGGGGACAAGGGCTCCTACGAGCAGTACTTC
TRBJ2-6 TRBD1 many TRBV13 CASSRIRDRGGSGANVLTF TGTGCCAGCAGCCGTATTAGGGACAGGGGGGGATCTGGGGCCAACGTCCTGACTTTC
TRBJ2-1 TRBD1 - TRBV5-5 CASSRRTGANEQFF TGTGCCAGCAGCCGACGGACAGGGGCTAATGAGCAGTTCTTC
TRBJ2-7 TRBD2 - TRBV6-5 CASSPGGGEQYF TGTGCCAGCAGCCCCGGGGGGGGTGAGCAGTACTTC
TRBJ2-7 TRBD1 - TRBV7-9 CASSPSGGDYEQYF TGTGCCAGCAGCCCCTCAGGGGGCGATTACGAGCAGTACTTC
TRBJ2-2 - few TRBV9 CASSVAPDSTSGELFF TGTGCCAGCAGCGTAGCTCCTGACTCTACTAGCGGGGAGCTGTTTTTT
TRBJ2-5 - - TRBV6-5 CASSYQGRAGWETQYF TGTGCCAGCAGTTACCAGGGGCGAGCGGGGTGGGAGACCCAGTACTTC
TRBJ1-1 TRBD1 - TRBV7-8 CASSLGTERGAFF TGTGCCAGCAGCCTCGGGACAGAGAGGGGGGCTTTCTTT
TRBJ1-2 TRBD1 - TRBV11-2 CASGDRVGYTF TGTGCCAGCGGGGACAGGGTCGGCTACACCTTC
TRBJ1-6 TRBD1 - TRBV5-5 CASSLLDRGNSPLHF TGTGCCAGCAGCTTGCTGGACAGGGGAAATTCACCCCTCCACTTT
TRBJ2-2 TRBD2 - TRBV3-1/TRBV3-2 CASSPTSGRRAGELFF TGTGCCAGCAGCCCGACTAGCGGGAGGCGGGCCGGGGAGCTGTTTTTT
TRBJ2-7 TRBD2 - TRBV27 CASSFQRGYYEQYF TGTGCCAGCAGTTTCCAGCGGGGGTACTACGAGCAGTACTTC
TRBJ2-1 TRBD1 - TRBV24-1 CATSDRQGVVNNEQFF TGTGCCACCAGTGATCGACAGGGAGTTGTGAACAATGAGCAGTTCTTC
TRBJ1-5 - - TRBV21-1 CASSKEKTRNRNQPQHF TGTGCCAGCAGCAAAGAGAAAACGAGGAATCGCAATCAGCCCCAGCATTTT
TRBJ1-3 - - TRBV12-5 CASGLVEGNTIYF TGTGCTAGTGGTTTGGTAGAGGGAAACACCATATATTTT
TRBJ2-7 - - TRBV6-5 CASSRTPGRFAEQYF TGTGCCAGCAGTCGAACCCCAGGGAGGTTCGCCGAGCAGTACTTC